This record looks at one T cell receptor (beta chain) sequence and its context. Its antigen is unknown. This specimen comes from a study of cytomegalovirus exposure and HLA in healthy donors. The PCR ran on 60 Vbeta and 13 Jbeta primers. TCRdb keeps only in-frame clones here, not all; method: immunoSEQ multiplex PCR. Among 120,000 to 150,000 clones listed, more than 75% were seen once. Points from the study as a whole: Within the data, a cluster of highly shared sequence variants was likely a sequencing artifact. The study found most TCR sequences rare, yet found some public TCRs in many donors.

V lost 2 bases and J lost 5, with 5 bases in between. The CDR3 is made up of 12 amino acids. The germline gives CDR1 PRHDT, CDR2 FYEKMQ (reference sequence). The rearrangement uses TRBV13 and TRBJ2-3, with D uncertain. The TCR was taken from a male donor in good health and CMV-seronegative. The sample comprised PBMCs. CDR3 sequence: CASSLRLDTQYF. CDR3 nucleotides: TGTGCCAGCAGCTTAAGACTAGATACGCAGTATTTT.